This T cell receptor (beta chain) was observed in a study of Graves' ophthalmopathy and Graves' hyperthyroidism. The CDR3 length is 17 residues. The germline CDR1 and CDR2 sequences are DFQATT and SNEGSKA (reference sequence). J gave up 0 bases and V 2 bases, and 9 bases lay outside the gene matches. This clonotype was seen many times. Researchers took RNA transcripts and amplified TCR beta CDR3 regions from them. The workflow started with a first-round RT-PCR run with HTBI primers and then moved on to a second-round multiplex PCR. In TCRdb, the multiplex PCR reads were re-called with MiXCR into one record per CDR3 protein. The data show fewer than 600,000 distinct CDR3 sequences, roughly an eighth seen once.

This TCR was recovered from a woman aged 30 to 39 with Graves' ophthalmopathy. Material for sequencing was blood. The chain recombines TRBV20-1 with TRBJ1-5; TRBD1 aligns across 8 bases. The CDR3, as DNA: TGCAGTGCTAGACGACAGGGGATGAAGCTTAGCAATCAGCCCCAGCATTTT. This sequence encodes CSARRQGMKLSNQPQHF.